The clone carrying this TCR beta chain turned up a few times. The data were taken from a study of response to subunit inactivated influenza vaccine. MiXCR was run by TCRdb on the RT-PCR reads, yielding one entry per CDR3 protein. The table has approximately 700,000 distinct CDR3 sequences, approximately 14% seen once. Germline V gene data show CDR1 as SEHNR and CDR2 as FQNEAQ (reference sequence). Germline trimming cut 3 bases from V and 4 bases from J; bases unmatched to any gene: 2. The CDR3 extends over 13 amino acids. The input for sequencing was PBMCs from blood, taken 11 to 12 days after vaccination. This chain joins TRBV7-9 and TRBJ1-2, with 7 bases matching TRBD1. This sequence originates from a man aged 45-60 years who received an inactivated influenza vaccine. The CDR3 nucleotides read TGTGCCAGCAGCTTGGACAGGACCTATGGCTACACCTTC. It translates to CASSLDRTYGYTF.